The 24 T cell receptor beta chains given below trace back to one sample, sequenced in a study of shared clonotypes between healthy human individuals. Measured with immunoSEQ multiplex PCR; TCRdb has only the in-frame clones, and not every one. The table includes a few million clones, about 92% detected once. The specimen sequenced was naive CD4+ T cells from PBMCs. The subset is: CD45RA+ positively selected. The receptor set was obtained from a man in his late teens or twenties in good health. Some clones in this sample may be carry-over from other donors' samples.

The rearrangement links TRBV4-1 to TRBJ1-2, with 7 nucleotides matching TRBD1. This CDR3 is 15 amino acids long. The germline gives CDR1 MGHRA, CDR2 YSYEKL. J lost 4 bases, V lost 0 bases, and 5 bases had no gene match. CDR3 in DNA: TGCGCCAGCAGCCAAGATTGGAGACAGGGCTATGGCTACACCTTC. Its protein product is CASSQDWRQGYGYTF.

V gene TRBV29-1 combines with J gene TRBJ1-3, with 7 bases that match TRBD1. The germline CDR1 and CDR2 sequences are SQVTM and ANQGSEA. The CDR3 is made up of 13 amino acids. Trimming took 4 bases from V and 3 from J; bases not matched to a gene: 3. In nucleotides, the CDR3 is TGCAGCGTTGGACAGGGAGGTGGAAACACCATATATTTT. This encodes CSVGQGGGNTIYF.

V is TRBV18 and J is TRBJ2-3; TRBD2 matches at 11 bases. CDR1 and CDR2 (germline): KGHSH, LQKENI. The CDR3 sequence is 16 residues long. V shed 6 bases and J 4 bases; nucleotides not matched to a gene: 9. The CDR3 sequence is CASSPTSGSISDTQYF. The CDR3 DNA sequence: TGTGCCAGCTCCCCCACTAGCGGGAGTATATCAGATACGCAGTATTTT.

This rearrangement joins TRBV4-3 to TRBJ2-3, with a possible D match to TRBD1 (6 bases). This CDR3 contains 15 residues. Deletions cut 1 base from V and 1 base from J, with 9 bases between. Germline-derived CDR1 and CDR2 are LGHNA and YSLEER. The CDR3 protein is CASSQGAGGTDTQYF. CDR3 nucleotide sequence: TGCGCCAGCAGCCAAGGTGCAGGGGGCACAGATACGCAGTATTTT.

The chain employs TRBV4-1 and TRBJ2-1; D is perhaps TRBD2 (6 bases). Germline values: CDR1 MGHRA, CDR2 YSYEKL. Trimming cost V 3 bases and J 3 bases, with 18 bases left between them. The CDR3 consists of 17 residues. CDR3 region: CASSQGTEGRVYNEQFF. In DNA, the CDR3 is TGCGCCAGCAGCCAGGGGACGGAGGGCAGGGTCTACAATGAGCAGTTCTTC.

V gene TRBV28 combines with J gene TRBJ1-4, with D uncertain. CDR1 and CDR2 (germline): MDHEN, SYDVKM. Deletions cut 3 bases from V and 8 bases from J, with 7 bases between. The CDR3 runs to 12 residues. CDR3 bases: TGTGCCAGCAGTTTGTATACCGAAAAACTGTTTTTT. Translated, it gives CASSLYTEKLFF.

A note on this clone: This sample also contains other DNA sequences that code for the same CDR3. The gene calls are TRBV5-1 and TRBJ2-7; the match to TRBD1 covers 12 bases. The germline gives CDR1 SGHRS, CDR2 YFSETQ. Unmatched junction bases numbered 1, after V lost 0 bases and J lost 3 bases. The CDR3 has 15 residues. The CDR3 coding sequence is TGCGCCAGCAGCTTGGGGGACAGGGGGCTCTACGAGCAGTACTTC. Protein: CASSLGDRGLYEQYF.

The CDR3 sequence: CASSPPERAGNTIYF. The DNA for the CDR3 is TGTGCCAGCTCACCACCCGAAAGGGCTGGAAACACCATATATTTT. This sequence joins TRBV18 and TRBJ1-3; D unresolved. Germline-derived CDR1 and CDR2 are KGHSH and LQKENI. V lost 0 bases to trimming and J lost 2 bases, with 8 bases between them. The length of the CDR3 is 15 residues.

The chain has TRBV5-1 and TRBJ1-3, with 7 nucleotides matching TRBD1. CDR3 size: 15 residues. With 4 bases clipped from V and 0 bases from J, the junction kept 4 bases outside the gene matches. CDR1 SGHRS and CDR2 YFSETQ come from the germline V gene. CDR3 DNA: TGCGCCAGCAGCACGGGACAGATCTCTGGAAACACCATATATTTT. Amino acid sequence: CASSTGQISGNTIYF.

The CDR3 region has the DNA TGTGCCAGCAGTTTACGGGAGCGGGAGGGCTACTACGAGCAGTACTTC. Amino acid sequence: CASSLREREGYYEQYF. V gene TRBV27 combines with J gene TRBJ2-7; TRBD2 aligns across 10 bases. The CDR3 runs to 16 residues. Per the germline V gene, CDR1 is MNHEY and CDR2 is SMNVEV (reference sequence). The junction had 7 bases not matched to a gene; V was cut back by 2 bases and J by 3 bases.

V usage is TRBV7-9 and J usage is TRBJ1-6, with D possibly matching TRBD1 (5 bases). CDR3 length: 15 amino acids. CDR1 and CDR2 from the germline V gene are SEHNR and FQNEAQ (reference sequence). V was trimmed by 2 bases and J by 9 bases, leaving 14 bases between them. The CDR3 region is CASSLWLREGSPLHF. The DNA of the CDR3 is TGTGCCAGCAGCTTATGGCTCAGGGAGGGTTCACCCCTCCACTTT.

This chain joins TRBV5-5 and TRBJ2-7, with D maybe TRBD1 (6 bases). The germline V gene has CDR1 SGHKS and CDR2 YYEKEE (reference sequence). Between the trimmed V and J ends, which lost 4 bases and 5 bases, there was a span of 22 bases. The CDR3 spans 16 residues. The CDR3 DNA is TGTGCCAGCAGCCCTATGATCCGTGGACAGAGCAACGAGCAGTACTTC. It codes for CASSPMIRGQSNEQYF. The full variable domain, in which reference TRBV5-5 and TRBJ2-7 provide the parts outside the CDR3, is DAGVTQSPTHLIKTRGQQVTLRCSPISGHKSVSWYQQVLGQGPQFIFQYYEKEERGRGNFPDRFSARQFPNYSSELNVNALLLGDSALYLCASSPMIRGQSNEQYFGPGTRLTVT.

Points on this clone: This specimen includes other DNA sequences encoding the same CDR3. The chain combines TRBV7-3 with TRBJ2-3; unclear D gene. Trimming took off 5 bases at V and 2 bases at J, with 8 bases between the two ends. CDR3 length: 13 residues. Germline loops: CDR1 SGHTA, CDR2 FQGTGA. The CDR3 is CASSRDSTDTQYF. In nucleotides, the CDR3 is TGTGCCAGCAGCAGAGACTCCACAGATACGCAGTATTTT.

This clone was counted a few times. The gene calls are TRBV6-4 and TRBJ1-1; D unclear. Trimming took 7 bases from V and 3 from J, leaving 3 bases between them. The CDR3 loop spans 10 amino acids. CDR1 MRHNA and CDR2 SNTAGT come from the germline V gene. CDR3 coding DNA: TGTGCCAGCAATCACACTGAAGCTTTCTTT. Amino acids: CASNHTEAFF.

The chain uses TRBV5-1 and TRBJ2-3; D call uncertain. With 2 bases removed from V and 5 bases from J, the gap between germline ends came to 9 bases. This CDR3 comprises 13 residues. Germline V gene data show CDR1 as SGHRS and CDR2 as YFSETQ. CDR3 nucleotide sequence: TGCGCCAGCAGCTTCCAATTCGGAGATACGCAGTATTTT. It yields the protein CASSFQFGDTQYF.

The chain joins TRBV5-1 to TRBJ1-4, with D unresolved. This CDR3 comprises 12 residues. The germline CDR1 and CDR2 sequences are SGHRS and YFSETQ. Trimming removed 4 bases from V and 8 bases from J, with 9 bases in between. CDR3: CASSGRTEKLFF. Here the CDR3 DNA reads TGCGCCAGCAGCGGACGGACCGAAAAACTGTTTTTT.

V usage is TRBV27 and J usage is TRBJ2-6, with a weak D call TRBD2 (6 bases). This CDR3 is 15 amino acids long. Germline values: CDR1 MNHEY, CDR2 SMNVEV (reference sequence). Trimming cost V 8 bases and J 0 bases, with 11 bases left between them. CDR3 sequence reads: CASLSGGSGANVLTF. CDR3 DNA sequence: TGTGCCAGCCTCTCCGGGGGCTCTGGGGCCAACGTCCTGACTTTC.

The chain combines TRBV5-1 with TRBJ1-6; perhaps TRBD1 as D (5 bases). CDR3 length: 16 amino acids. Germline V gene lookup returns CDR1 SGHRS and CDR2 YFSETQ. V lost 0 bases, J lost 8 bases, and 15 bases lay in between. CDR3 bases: TGCGCCAGCAGCTTGGCCGCGGCAGGGCGGGATTCACCCCTCCACTTT. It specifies CASSLAAAGRDSPLHF. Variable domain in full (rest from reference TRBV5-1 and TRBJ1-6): KAGVTQTPRYLIKTRGQQVTLSCSPISGHRSVSWYQQTPGQGLQFLFEYFSETQRNKGNFPGRFSGRQFSNSRSEMNVSTLELGDSALYLCASSLAAAGRDSPLHFGNGTRLTVT.

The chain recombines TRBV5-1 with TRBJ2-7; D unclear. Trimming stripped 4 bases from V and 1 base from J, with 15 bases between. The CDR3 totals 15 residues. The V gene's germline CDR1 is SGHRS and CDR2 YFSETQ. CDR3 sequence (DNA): TGCGCCAGCAGCGAATCGGGCCCCCCATCCTACGAGCAGTACTTC. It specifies CASSESGPPSYEQYF.

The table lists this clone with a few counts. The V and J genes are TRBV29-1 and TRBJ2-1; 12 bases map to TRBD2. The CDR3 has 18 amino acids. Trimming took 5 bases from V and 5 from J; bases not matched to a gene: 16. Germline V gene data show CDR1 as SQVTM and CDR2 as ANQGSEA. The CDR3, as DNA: TGCAGCGTTAGGCCCAGGGGGACTAGCGGGCCTGGAAACAATGAGCAGTTCTTC. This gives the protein CSVRPRGTSGPGNNEQFF.

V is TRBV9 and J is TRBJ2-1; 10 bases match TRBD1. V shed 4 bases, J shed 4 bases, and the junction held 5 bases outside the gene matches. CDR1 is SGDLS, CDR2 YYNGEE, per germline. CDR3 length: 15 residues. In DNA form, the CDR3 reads TGTGCCAGCAGCAGCCGGGACAGGGGATACAATGAGCAGTTCTTC. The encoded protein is CASSSRDRGYNEQFF.

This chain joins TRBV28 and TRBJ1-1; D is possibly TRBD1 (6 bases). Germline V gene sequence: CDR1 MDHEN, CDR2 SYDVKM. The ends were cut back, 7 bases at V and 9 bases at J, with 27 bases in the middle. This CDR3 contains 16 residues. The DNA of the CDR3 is TGTGCCAGCATCCCCTTGGTCAGGGGCCCGGACAGTAAAGCTTTCTTT. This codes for CASIPLVRGPDSKAFF. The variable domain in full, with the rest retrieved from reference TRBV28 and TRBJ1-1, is DVKVTQSSRYLVKRTGEKVFLECVQDMDHENMFWYRQDPGLGLRLIYFSYDVKMKEKGDIPEGYSVSREKKERFSLILESASTNQTSMYLCASIPLVRGPDSKAFFGQGTRLTVV.

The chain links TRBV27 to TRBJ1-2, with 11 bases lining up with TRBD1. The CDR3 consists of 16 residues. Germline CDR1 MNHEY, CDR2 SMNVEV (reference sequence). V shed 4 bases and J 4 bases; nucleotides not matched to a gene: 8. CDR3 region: CASSSGTGGDIYGYTF. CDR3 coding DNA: TGTGCCAGCAGTTCGGGGACAGGGGGTGATATCTATGGCTACACCTTC.

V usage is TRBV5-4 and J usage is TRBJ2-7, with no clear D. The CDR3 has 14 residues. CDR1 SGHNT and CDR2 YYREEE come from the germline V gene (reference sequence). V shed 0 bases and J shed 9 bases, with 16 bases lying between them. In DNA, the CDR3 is TGTGCCAGCAGCTTGGGCGGCCTGCTCTCCGCGCAGTACTTC. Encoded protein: CASSLGGLLSAQYF.